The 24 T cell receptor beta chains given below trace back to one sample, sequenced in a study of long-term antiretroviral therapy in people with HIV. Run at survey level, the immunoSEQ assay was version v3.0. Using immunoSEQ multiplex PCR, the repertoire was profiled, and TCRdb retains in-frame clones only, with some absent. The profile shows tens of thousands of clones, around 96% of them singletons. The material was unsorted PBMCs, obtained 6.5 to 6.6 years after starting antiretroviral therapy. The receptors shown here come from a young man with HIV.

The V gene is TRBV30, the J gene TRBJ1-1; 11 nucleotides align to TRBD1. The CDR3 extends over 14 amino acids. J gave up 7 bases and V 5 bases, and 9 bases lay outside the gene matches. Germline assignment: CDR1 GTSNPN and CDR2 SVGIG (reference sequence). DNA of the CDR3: TGTGCCTGGTTTCCGGGGACAGGGGGACATGAAGCTTTCTTT. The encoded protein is CAWFPGTGGHEAFF. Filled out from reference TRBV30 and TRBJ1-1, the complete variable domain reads SQTIHQWPATLVQPVGSPLSLECTVEGTSNPNLYWYRQAAGRGLQLLFYSVGIGQISSEVPQNLSASRPQDRQFILSSKKLLLSDSGFYLCAWFPGTGGHEAFFGQGTRLTVV.

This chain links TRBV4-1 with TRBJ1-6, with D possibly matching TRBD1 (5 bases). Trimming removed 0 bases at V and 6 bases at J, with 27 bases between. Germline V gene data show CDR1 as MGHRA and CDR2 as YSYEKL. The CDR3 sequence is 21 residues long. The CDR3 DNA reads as TGCGCCAGCAGCCAAGAGGGGTGGCGAGGGTTTAGGGACCTAGGTAATTCACCCCTCCACTTT. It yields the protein CASSQEGWRGFRDLGNSPLHF.

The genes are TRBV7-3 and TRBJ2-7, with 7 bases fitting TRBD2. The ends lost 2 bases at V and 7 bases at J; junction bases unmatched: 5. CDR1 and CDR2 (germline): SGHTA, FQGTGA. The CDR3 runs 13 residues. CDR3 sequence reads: CASSLRGGGEQYF. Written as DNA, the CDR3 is TGTGCCAGCAGCTTACGGGGCGGGGGAGAGCAGTACTTC.

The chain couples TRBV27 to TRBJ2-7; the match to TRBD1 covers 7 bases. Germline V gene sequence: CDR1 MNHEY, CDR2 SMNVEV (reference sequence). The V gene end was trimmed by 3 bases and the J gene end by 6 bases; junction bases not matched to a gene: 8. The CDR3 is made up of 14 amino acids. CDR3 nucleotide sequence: TGTGCCAGCAGTTTTCGGCAGGGGGATTCCGAGCAGTACTTC. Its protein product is CASSFRQGDSEQYF.

CDR3 protein: CASIPRDTHYGYTF. In DNA, the CDR3 is TGTGCCAGCATCCCTAGGGACACGCACTATGGCTACACCTTC. This rearrangement joins TRBV7-9 to TRBJ1-2; D possibly corresponds to TRBD1 (6 bases). Trimming stripped 7 bases from V and 3 bases from J, with 15 bases between. The CDR3 loop spans 14 amino acids. Looked up from germline, CDR1 is SEHNR and CDR2 is FQNEAQ (reference sequence).

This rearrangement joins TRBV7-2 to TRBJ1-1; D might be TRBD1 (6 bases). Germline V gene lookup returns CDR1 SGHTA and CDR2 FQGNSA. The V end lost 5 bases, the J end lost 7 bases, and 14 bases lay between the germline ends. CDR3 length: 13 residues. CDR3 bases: TGTGCCAGCAGCGTGGCCCTACAGGGTGAAGCTTTCTTT. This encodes CASSVALQGEAFF.

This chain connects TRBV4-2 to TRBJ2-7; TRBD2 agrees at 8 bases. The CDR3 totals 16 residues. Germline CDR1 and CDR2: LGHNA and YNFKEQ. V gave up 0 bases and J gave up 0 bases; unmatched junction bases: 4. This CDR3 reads CASSQEVSGSSYEQYF. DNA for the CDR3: TGTGCCAGCAGCCAAGAAGTCAGCGGGAGCTCCTACGAGCAGTACTTC.

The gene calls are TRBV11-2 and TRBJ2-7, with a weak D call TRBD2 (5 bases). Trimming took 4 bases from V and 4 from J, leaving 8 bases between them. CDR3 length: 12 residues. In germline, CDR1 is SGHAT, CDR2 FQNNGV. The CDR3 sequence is CASSSDSYEQYF. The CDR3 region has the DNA TGTGCCAGCAGCTCGGACTCGTACGAGCAGTACTTC. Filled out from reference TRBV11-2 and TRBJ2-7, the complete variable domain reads EAGVAQSPRYKIIEKRQSVAFWCNPISGHATLYWYQQILGQGPKLLIQFQNNGVVDDSQLPKDRFSAERLKGVDSTLKIQPAKLEDSAVYLCASSSDSYEQYFGPGTRLTVT.

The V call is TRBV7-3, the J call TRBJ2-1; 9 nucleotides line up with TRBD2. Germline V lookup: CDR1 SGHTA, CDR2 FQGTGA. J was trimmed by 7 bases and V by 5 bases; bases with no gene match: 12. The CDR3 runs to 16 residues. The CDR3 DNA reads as TGTGCCAGCAGCCCGAGGGCGGGAGGGCCCCAAAATGAGCAGTTCTTC. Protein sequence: CASSPRAGGPQNEQFF.

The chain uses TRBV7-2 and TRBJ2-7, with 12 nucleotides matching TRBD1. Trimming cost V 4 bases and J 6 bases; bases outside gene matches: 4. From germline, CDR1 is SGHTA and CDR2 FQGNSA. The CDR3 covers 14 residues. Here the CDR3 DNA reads TGTGCCAGCAGCTCCAGGGACAGGGGGCTCGAGCAGTACTTC. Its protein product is CASSSRDRGLEQYF.

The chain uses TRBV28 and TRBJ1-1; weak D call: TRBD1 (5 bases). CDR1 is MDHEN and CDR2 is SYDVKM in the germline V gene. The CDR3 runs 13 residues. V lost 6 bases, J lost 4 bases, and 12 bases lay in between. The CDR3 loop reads CASSPAGGTEAFF. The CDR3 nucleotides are TGTGCCAGCAGCCCGGCGGGGGGCACTGAAGCTTTCTTT.

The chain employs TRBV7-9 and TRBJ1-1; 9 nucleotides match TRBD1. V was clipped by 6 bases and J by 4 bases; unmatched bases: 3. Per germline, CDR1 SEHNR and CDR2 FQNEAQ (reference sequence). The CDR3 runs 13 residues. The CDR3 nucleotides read TGTGCCAGCAGTTGGGGACAGGGCACTGAAGCTTTCTTT. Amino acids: CASSWGQGTEAFF.

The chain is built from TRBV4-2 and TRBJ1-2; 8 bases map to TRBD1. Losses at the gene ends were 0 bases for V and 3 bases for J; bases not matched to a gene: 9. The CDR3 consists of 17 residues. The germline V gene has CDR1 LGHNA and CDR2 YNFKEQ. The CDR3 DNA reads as TGTGCCAGCAGCCAAGATACAGGGGGTACGGTTGACTATGGCTACACCTTC. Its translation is CASSQDTGGTVDYGYTF.

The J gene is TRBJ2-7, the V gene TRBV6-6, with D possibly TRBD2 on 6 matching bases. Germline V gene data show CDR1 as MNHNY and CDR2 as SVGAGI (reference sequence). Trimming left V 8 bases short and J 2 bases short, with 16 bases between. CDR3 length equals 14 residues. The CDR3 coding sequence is TGTGCCAGCGGAGTCGGAGGGAGTACCTACGAGCAGTACTTC. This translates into CASGVGGSTYEQYF.

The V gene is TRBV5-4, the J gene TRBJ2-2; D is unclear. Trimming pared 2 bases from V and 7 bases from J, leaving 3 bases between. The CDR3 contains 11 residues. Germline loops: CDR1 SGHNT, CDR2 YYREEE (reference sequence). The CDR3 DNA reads TGTGCCAGCAGCTTTTTCGGGGAGCTGTTTTTT. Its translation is CASSFFGELFF.

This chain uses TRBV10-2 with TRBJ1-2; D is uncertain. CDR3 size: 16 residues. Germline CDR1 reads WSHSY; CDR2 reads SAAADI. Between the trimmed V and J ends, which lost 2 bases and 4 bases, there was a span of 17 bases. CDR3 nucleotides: TGCGCCAGCAGTGAGATGATAAGGATTGACGGCTATGGCTACACCTTC. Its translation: CASSEMIRIDGYGYTF.

In DNA, the CDR3 is TGTGCCAGCAGTTACTGGGGGGCCTCTAACAATGAGCAGTTCTTC. It codes for CASSYWGASNNEQFF. This chain joins TRBV6-6 and TRBJ2-1, with D perhaps TRBD1 or TRBD2 (6 bases each). Germline CDR1 is MNHNY and CDR2 is SVGAGI (reference sequence). CDR3 length: 15 residues. V was clipped by 1 base and J by 5 bases, with 12 bases between them.

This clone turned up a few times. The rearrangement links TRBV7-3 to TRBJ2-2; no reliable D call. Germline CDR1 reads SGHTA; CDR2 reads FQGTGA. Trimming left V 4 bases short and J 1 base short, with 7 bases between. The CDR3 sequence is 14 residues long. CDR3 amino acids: CASSSNRNTGELFF. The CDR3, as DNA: TGTGCCAGCAGCTCCAACAGGAACACCGGGGAGCTGTTTTTT.

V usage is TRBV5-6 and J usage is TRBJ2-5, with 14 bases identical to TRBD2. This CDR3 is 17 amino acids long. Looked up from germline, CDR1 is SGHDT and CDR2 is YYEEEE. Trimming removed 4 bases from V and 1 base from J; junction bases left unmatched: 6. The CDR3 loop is CASSPTGTSGSQETQYF. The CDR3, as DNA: TGTGCCAGCAGCCCGACGGGGACTAGCGGGAGCCAAGAGACCCAGTACTTC.

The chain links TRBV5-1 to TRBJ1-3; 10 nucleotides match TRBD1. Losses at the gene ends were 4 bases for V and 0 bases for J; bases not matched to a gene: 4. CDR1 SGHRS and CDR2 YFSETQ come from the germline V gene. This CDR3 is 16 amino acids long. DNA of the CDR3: TGCGCCAGCAGCGAGGGGACAGGGGACTCTGGAAACACCATATATTTT. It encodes CASSEGTGDSGNTIYF.

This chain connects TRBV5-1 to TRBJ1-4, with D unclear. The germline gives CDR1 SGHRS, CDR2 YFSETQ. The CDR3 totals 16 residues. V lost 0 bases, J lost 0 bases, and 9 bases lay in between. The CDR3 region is CASSLGPAATNEKLFF. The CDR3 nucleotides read TGCGCCAGCAGCTTGGGTCCCGCTGCAACTAATGAAAAACTGTTTTTT. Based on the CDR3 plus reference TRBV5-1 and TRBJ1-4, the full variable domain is KAGVTQTPRYLIKTRGQQVTLSCSPISGHRSVSWYQQTPGQGLQFLFEYFSETQRNKGNFPGRFSGRQFSNSRSEMNVSTLELGDSALYLCASSLGPAATNEKLFFGSGTQLSVL.

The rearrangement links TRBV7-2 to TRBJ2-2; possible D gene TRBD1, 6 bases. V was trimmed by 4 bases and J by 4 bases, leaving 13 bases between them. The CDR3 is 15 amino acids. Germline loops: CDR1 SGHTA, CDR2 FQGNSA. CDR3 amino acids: CASSSTGSGTGELFF. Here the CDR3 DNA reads TGTGCCAGCAGCTCTACAGGGTCGGGCACCGGGGAGCTGTTTTTT.

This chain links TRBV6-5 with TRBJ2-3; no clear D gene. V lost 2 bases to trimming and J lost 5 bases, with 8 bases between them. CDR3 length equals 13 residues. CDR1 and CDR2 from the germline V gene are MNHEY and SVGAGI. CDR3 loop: CASSYGWGDTQYF. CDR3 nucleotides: TGTGCCAGCAGTTACGGTTGGGGAGATACGCAGTATTTT.

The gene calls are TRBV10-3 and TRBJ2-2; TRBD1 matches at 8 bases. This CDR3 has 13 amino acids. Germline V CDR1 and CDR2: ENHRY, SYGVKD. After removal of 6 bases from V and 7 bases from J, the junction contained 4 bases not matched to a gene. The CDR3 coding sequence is TGTGCCATCAGAGCGGACAGGGACGGGGAGCTGTTTTTT. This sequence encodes CAIRADRDGELFF.